These 17 T cell receptor beta chains were all obtained from the same sample, sequenced in a study of shared clonotypes between healthy human individuals. TCRdb keeps only in-frame clones here, not all; method: immunoSEQ multiplex PCR. Here the sample spans 2,500,000 or so clones, 93% being singletons. Material for sequencing was naive CD4+ T cells from PBMCs. As to subset: CD45RA+ positively selected. Receptors were obtained from a man between 18 and 35 years old in good health. Some clones in this sample may be carry-over from other donors' samples.

Only one count was recorded for this clone. The chain couples TRBV5-1 to TRBJ1-1, with D perhaps matching TRBD1 (5 bases). Trimming left V 7 bases short and J 6 bases short, with 19 bases between. The CDR3 spans 14 residues. CDR1 is SGHRS, CDR2 YFSETQ, per germline. CDR3 region: CASPPGRVDPEAFF. CDR3 coding DNA: TGCGCCAGCCCCCCCGGCAGGGTTGACCCTGAAGCTTTCTTT.

This clone was observed a single time. The V gene is TRBV5-1, the J gene TRBJ2-7, with 8 bases fitting TRBD2. The CDR3 consists of 14 residues. Trimming at V came to 6 bases and at J to 5 bases, leaving 10 bases not matched to a gene. CDR1 is SGHRS, CDR2 YFSETQ, per germline. CDR3 sequence: CASTFAGTSNEQYF. CDR3 sequence (DNA): TGCGCCAGCACATTTGCAGGGACTAGTAACGAGCAGTACTTC.

This clone has just one count. The gene calls are TRBV5-1 and TRBJ1-1; D uncertain. Trimming stripped 1 base from V and 1 base from J, with 14 bases between. Germline CDR1 reads SGHRS; CDR2 reads YFSETQ. The length of the CDR3 is 16 residues. This chain's CDR3 is CASSLIGIGQNTEAFF. The CDR3 region has the DNA TGCGCCAGCAGCTTGATTGGGATCGGGCAGAACACTGAAGCTTTCTTT.

The V and J genes are TRBV4-2 and TRBJ2-7; either TRBD1 or TRBD2 may supply D (6 bases each). Germline values: CDR1 LGHNA, CDR2 YNFKEQ. Trimming took off 2 bases at V and 3 bases at J, with 20 bases between the two ends. The CDR3 has 17 amino acids. CDR3 sequence: CASSQQTGFSGDYEQYF. CDR3 in DNA: TGTGCCAGCAGCCAACAAACAGGGTTCTCGGGGGACTACGAGCAGTACTTC.

The chain has TRBV2 and TRBJ2-5; 9 nucleotides agree with TRBD1. The CDR3 runs to 15 residues. V shed 4 bases and J 2 bases; nucleotides not matched to a gene: 5. Per germline, CDR1 SNHLY and CDR2 FYNNEI. CDR3 coding DNA: TGTGCCAGCAGTGGGGACAGGGTAATTCAAGAGACCCAGTACTTC. This translates into CASSGDRVIQETQYF.

This clone has more than one count but fewer than ten. The chain carries TRBV2 and TRBJ1-5, with TRBD1 matching over 7 bases. The germline gives CDR1 SNHLY, CDR2 FYNNEI. With 4 bases clipped from V and 0 bases from J, the junction kept 6 bases outside the gene matches. The CDR3 has 16 amino acids. The CDR3 sequence: CASSGQGPRSNQPQHF. CDR3 sequence (DNA): TGTGCCAGCAGTGGACAGGGTCCTCGTAGCAATCAGCCCCAGCATTTT.

V gene TRBV27 combines with J gene TRBJ2-3, with a possible D match to TRBD2 (6 bases). Trimming took off 4 bases at V and 6 bases at J, with 14 bases between the two ends. CDR1 MNHEY and CDR2 SMNVEV come from the germline V gene (reference sequence). CDR3 length: 14 amino acids. In nucleotides, the CDR3 is TGTGCCAGCAGTTCACCCCGGGGAGGTGATACGCAGTATTTT. Protein sequence: CASSSPRGGDTQYF.

This clone was counted once. Other DNA sequences of this sample code for an identical CDR3. The chain has TRBV28 and TRBJ2-6, with D possibly TRBD1 on 5 matching bases. Per the germline V gene, CDR1 is MDHEN and CDR2 is SYDVKM. Between the trimmed V and J ends, which lost 1 base and 3 bases, there was a span of 7 bases. This CDR3 region has 15 residues. DNA of the CDR3: TGTGCCAGCAGTTTATCAGGGCGTGGGGCCAACGTCCTGACTTTC. Its translation: CASSLSGRGANVLTF.

The chain is built from TRBV7-3 and TRBJ2-1, with D uncertain. CDR1 SGHTA and CDR2 FQGTGA come from the germline V gene. The V gene lost 3 bases and the J gene lost 3 bases, with 9 bases spanning the gap. The CDR3 sequence is 14 residues long. The CDR3 reads CASSFGRSYNEQFF. The DNA of the CDR3 is TGTGCCAGCAGCTTTGGCAGAAGCTACAATGAGCAGTTCTTC.

The V and J genes are TRBV7-9 and TRBJ2-5; tentatively, D is TRBD1 or TRBD2 (5 bases each). Germline V gives CDR1 SEHNR, CDR2 FQNEAQ (reference sequence). The CDR3 extends over 15 amino acids. V lost 3 bases to trimming and J lost 0 bases, with 11 bases between them. CDR3 DNA: TGTGCCAGCAGCTTCCGGAGAGGGGACCAAGAGACCCAGTACTTC. As protein: CASSFRRGDQETQYF.

This chain joins TRBV11-2 and TRBJ2-7; no reliable D call. Germline CDR1 and CDR2: SGHAT and FQNNGV. CDR3 length equals 13 residues. Trimming shortened V by 0 bases and J by 6 bases, and 9 bases separated the two germline ends. CDR3 sequence (DNA): TGTGCCAGCAGCTTAGATCTCACCGCCGAGCAGTACTTC. It is translated as CASSLDLTAEQYF.

The chain combines TRBV2 with TRBJ1-5, with D possibly matching TRBD1 (5 bases). The germline gives CDR1 SNHLY, CDR2 FYNNEI. Trimming pared 7 bases from V and 7 bases from J, leaving 17 bases between. The CDR3 is 14 amino acids. CDR3 loop: CASKGEGEGQPQHF. The DNA of the CDR3 is TGTGCCAGCAAAGGGGAGGGAGAGGGCCAGCCCCAGCATTTT.

The rearrangement links TRBV11-2 to TRBJ2-7, with 9 bases identical to TRBD2. CDR3 length: 16 residues. Looked up from germline, CDR1 is SGHAT and CDR2 is FQNNGV. Trimming took 3 bases from V and 1 from J; bases not matched to a gene: 7. The CDR3 protein is CASSFALAGRSYEQYF. The CDR3 DNA reads as TGTGCCAGCAGCTTCGCCCTAGCGGGACGTTCCTACGAGCAGTACTTC.

Remarks on this clone: This sample also contains other DNA sequences that code for the same CDR3. The gene calls are TRBV6-1 and TRBJ2-7; the D is unclear. This CDR3 contains 12 residues. Germline values: CDR1 MNHNS, CDR2 SASEGT. V lost 2 bases, J lost 1 base, and 3 bases lay in between. CDR3 protein: CASSELSYEQYF. Written as DNA, the CDR3 is TGTGCCAGCAGTGAACTGTCCTACGAGCAGTACTTC.

As for this clone: This specimen includes other DNA sequences encoding the same CDR3. This chain joins TRBV5-1 and TRBJ2-7, with D tentatively TRBD1 (5 bases). The germline gives CDR1 SGHRS, CDR2 YFSETQ. V was cut by 0 bases and J by 2 bases, with 9 bases left in between. The CDR3 totals 14 residues. In DNA, the CDR3 is TGCGCCAGCAGCTTGGTAGCAGGGACCTACGAGCAGTACTTC. Encoded protein: CASSLVAGTYEQYF. Complete variable domain (other parts from reference TRBV5-1 and TRBJ2-7): KAGVTQTPRYLIKTRGQQVTLSCSPISGHRSVSWYQQTPGQGLQFLFEYFSETQRNKGNFPGRFSGRQFSNSRSEMNVSTLELGDSALYLCASSLVAGTYEQYFGPGTRLTVT.

The V and J genes are TRBV19 and TRBJ1-5; D unresolved. Germline V lookup: CDR1 LNHDA, CDR2 SQIVND (reference sequence). This CDR3 region has 16 residues. V lost 5 bases and J lost 0, with 14 bases in between. The CDR3, as DNA: TGTGCCAGTAGTTCCGAGGACGGATATAGCAATCAGCCCCAGCATTTT. This gives the protein CASSSEDGYSNQPQHF.

The chain uses TRBV30 and TRBJ1-2, with D unclear. The CDR3 contains 14 residues. CDR1 GTSNPN and CDR2 SVGIG come from the germline V gene (reference sequence). The V gene lost 0 bases and the J gene lost 0 bases, with 8 bases spanning the gap. The CDR3 DNA sequence: TGTGCCTGGAGTGTGGGCAGTCCTAACTATGGCTACACCTTC. Its translation: CAWSVGSPNYGYTF.